A selection of T cell receptor beta chains follows, all from one sample in a study of shared T cell receptors in the human thymus. Some clones are missing from TCRdb's copy, which holds only in-frame ones; the method was immunoSEQ multiplex PCR. The table records 650,000 to 950,000 clones, 70% to 90% of them present only once. In addition, the sample was reused for a study of human thymus T cells.

The sample comprised thymocytes. Source of these receptors: a girl less than two years old with a congenital heart defect. CDR3s include the opening cysteine and the closing phenylalanine or tryptophan. Each record gives: V gene, D gene, J gene, CDR3 length, clone size, CDR3 protein, CDR3 DNA. A D gene is named only where the DNA matches it firmly. Where a row states a size, it is once, few, many or the class of an expanded clone; other rows omit it.

>TRBV7-8|-|TRBJ1-2|17|-
CASSPQTTVHGPYGYTF
TGTGCCAGCAGCCCCCAGACGACAGTTCACGGGCCCTATGGCTACACCTTC
>TRBV27|-|TRBJ1-1|16|few
CASSVGGRRWATEAFF
TGTGCCAGCAGCGTGGGGGGAAGGAGGTGGGCCACTGAAGCTTTCTTT
>TRBV5-1|-|TRBJ1-2|13|-
CASRWGDLYGYTF
TGCGCCAGCAGGTGGGGCGACCTTTATGGCTACACCTTC
>TRBV11-2|-|TRBJ1-5|13|-
CASSFSGAGPQHF
TGTGCCAGCAGCTTCAGTGGGGCTGGTCCCCAGCATTTT
>TRBV4-1|TRBD1|TRBJ2-1|17|-
CASSLITGGFLHNEQFF
TGCGCCAGCAGCCTCATAACAGGGGGCTTCTTGCACAATGAGCAGTTCTTC
>TRBV4-1|-|TRBJ2-1|19|few
CASSQGISGGSSLNNEQFF
TGCGCCAGCAGCCAAGGGATCAGTGGGGGGTCTAGCCTCAACAATGAGCAGTTCTTC
>TRBV7-9|TRBD1|TRBJ1-3|19|-
CASRRPAGQPPSAGNTIYF
TGTGCCAGCAGGAGACCCGCGGGACAGCCCCCGTCGGCTGGAAACACCATATATTTT
>TRBV6-1|-|TRBJ2-7|17|-
CASSEAAGQDISYEQYF
TGTGCCAGCAGTGAAGCAGCGGGACAGGATATCTCCTACGAGCAGTACTTC
>TRBV4-1|TRBD2|TRBJ2-3|17|-
CASSQERERDHTDTQYF
TGCGCCAGCAGCCAAGAAAGGGAGCGGGACCACACAGATACGCAGTATTTT
>TRBV7-8|-|TRBJ1-2|15|-
CASSLRGTKNYGYTF
TGTGCCAGCAGCCTACGGGGAACCAAAAATTATGGCTACACCTTC
>TRBV2|-|TRBJ1-2|19|-
CASSETYYLTTGTYDGYTF
TGTGCCAGCAGTGAAACCTATTATCTCACGACAGGCACCTACGATGGCTACACCTTC
>TRBV6-1|-|TRBJ1-2|14|-
CASSEFYAGYGYTF
TGTGCCAGCAGTGAATTCTACGCAGGCTATGGCTACACCTTC
>TRBV11-2|-|TRBJ1-1|15|once
CASSSLVWPNTEAFF
TGTGCCAGCAGCTCCCTGGTCTGGCCGAACACTGAAGCTTTCTTT
>TRBV9|-|TRBJ1-2|14|-
CASSAGQKNYGYTF
TGTGCCAGCAGCGCCGGACAGAAAAACTATGGCTACACCTTC
>TRBV25-1|-|TRBJ2-5|13|few
CASSESGRETQYF
TGTGCCAGCAGTGAGTCGGGTAGGGAGACCCAGTACTTC
>TRBV7-6|TRBD1|TRBJ1-4|15|once
CASSPPVQGDEKLFF
TGTGCCAGCAGCCCCCCGGTACAGGGGGATGAAAAACTGTTTTTT
>TRBV14|-|TRBJ2-7|12|-
CASSQASYEQYF
TGTGCCAGCAGCCAGGCCTCCTACGAGCAGTACTTC
>TRBV4-1|-|TRBJ1-6|11|-
CASSQDSTLHF
TGCGCCAGCAGCCAAGATTCCACCCTCCACTTT
>TRBV10-2|TRBD2|TRBJ2-7|14|-
CASNRSGGAWEQYF
TGCGCCAGCAATAGAAGCGGGGGGGCCTGGGAGCAGTACTTC
>TRBV2|-|TRBJ2-7|14|-
CASSPGTFSYEQYF
TGTGCCAGCAGTCCCGGGACATTCTCCTACGAGCAGTACTTC
>TRBV6-1|-|TRBJ1-1|14|-
CASRFKGVSTEAFF
TGTGCCAGCAGATTTAAGGGGGTGTCCACTGAAGCTTTCTTT
>TRBV27|-|TRBJ1-3|12|-
CASSPSGGSIYF
TGTGCCAGCAGCCCCTCGGGTGGGTCCATATATTTT
>TRBV6-4|TRBD1|TRBJ1-1|14|-
CASKPDRALEKAFF
TGTGCCAGCAAGCCGGACAGGGCCTTGGAAAAAGCTTTCTTT
>TRBV27|TRBD1|TRBJ1-6|17|-
CASSHKTGWSYNSPLHF
TGTGCCAGCAGTCACAAGACAGGGTGGTCCTATAATTCACCCCTCCACTTT
>TRBV2|TRBD2|TRBJ2-7|15|-
CASTVAGAGVYEQYF
TGTGCCAGCACCGTAGCGGGGGCCGGGGTTTACGAGCAGTACTTC
>TRBV5-6|TRBD1|TRBJ1-2|16|-
CASSTLMRDRWWGYTF
TGTGCCAGCAGTACCCTTATGAGGGACAGGTGGTGGGGCTACACCTTC
>TRBV4-1|-|TRBJ1-4|15|-
CASSQLPGFSEKLFF
TGCGCCAGCAGCCAATTACCAGGGTTTAGTGAAAAACTGTTTTTT
>TRBV28|-|TRBJ1-2|13|once
CASSLSRQSGYTF
TGTGCCAGCAGTTTATCTAGGCAGAGTGGCTACACCTTC
>TRBV6-1|-|TRBJ1-1|14|-
CASSDNSRYTEAFF
TGTGCCAGCAGTGATAACTCTCGGTACACTGAAGCTTTCTTT
>TRBV10-3|-|TRBJ1-2|15|-
CASRAGGSTTYGYTF
TGTGCCAGCCGTGCGGGGGGCTCTACAACCTATGGCTACACCTTC
>TRBV5-6|-|TRBJ1-1|15|-
CASSAEDRRSPEAFF
TGTGCCAGCAGCGCGGAGGACAGACGATCTCCTGAAGCTTTCTTT
>TRBV29-1|TRBD1|TRBJ2-4|14|-
CSVGQGDFKNIQYF
TGCAGCGTCGGACAGGGGGATTTCAAAAACATTCAGTACTTC
>TRBV28|-|TRBJ1-2|17|-
CASSFLGPSPGGYGYTF
TGTGCCAGCAGTTTCCTCGGCCCAAGCCCCGGGGGCTATGGCTACACCTTC
>TRBV10-3|-|TRBJ2-7|15|once
CAISRFRPRGGEQYF
TGTGCCATCAGCCGTTTTAGGCCCCGGGGAGGCGAGCAGTACTTC
>TRBV19|-|TRBJ1-5|14|-
CASSIRQRGGAQHF
TGTGCCAGTAGTATTCGACAGCGGGGGGGAGCCCAGCATTTT
>TRBV15|TRBD1|TRBJ1-2|16|-
CATSSDPGQGSIGYTF
TGTGCCACCAGCAGTGATCCGGGACAGGGCTCCATTGGCTACACCTTC
>TRBV6-1|-|TRBJ1-2|15|-
CAGGDRPILDYGYTF
TGTGCCGGCGGCGACAGGCCGATCCTTGACTATGGCTACACCTTC
>TRBV9|TRBD1|TRBJ1-1|17|-
CASSPVRGGATYTEAFF
TGTGCCAGCAGCCCTGTTAGAGGGGGCGCAACGTACACTGAAGCTTTCTTT
>TRBV27|-|TRBJ1-1|13|-
CASSLASNTEAFF
TGTGCCAGCAGTTTGGCCTCGAACACTGAAGCTTTCTTT
>TRBV2|TRBD1|TRBJ1-1|14|-
CASSEDRGSTEAFF
TGTGCCAGCAGTGAGGACAGGGGATCCACTGAAGCTTTCTTT
>TRBV19|-|TRBJ2-7|12|-
CASSIGTYEQYF
TGTGCCAGTAGTATCGGGACCTACGAGCAGTACTTC
>TRBV28|TRBD2|TRBJ2-5|17|-
CASSLDTSGGAGETQYF
TGTGCCAGCAGCCTCGATACTAGCGGGGGGGCGGGAGAGACCCAGTACTTC
>TRBV9|-|TRBJ2-2|16|few
CASSVGSFGRGGELFF
TGTGCCAGCAGCGTAGGTTCTTTTGGCCGGGGCGGGGAGCTGTTTTTT
>TRBV27|TRBD2|TRBJ2-7|13|-
CASGLAAPYEQYF
TGTGCCAGCGGACTAGCGGCGCCCTACGAGCAGTACTTC
>TRBV4-1|-|TRBJ1-1|17|once
CASSPGTQGKEDTEAFF
TGCGCCAGCAGCCCCGGGACTCAAGGGAAGGAGGACACTGAAGCTTTCTTT
>TRBV6-1|TRBD1|TRBJ2-7|19|-
CASSDIRLTGQVLIYEQYF
TGTGCCAGCAGTGACATTAGGTTGACCGGACAGGTCTTAATCTACGAGCAGTACTTC
>TRBV4-3|-|TRBJ1-2|15|-
CASSLRGVANYGYTF
TGCGCCAGCAGCCTCCGCGGGGTAGCTAACTATGGCTACACCTTC
>TRBV19|-|TRBJ1-6|13|-
CASVRGVGSPLHF
TGTGCCAGTGTTAGGGGTGTAGGTTCACCCCTCCACTTT
>TRBV9|TRBD1|TRBJ1-3|16|once
CASSVGQPPAENTIYF
TGTGCCAGCAGCGTGGGACAGCCTCCTGCAGAAAACACCATATATTTT
>TRBV30|-|TRBJ1-3|15|-
CAWSALPGCGNTIYF
TGTGCCTGGAGTGCCCTCCCGGGATGCGGAAACACCATATATTTT
>TRBV4-1|TRBD2|TRBJ2-1|19|-
CASSQDLGTSGYPRDEQFF
TGCGCCAGCAGCCAAGATCTCGGGACTAGCGGATATCCTCGCGATGAGCAGTTCTTC
>TRBV7-3|-|TRBJ2-1|15|-
CASSLSVPNGNEQFF
TGTGCCAGCAGCTTATCGGTTCCAAACGGCAATGAGCAGTTCTTC
>TRBV2|-|TRBJ1-2|14|-
CASDVGGANYGYTF
TGTGCCAGCGACGTGGGAGGGGCTAACTATGGCTACACCTTC
>TRBV6-5|-|TRBJ2-3|15|-
CASKGKAGTTDTQYF
TGTGCCAGCAAAGGCAAGGCGGGGACTACAGATACGCAGTATTTT
>TRBV6-1|-|TRBJ2-7|15|once
CASSEYLGRKDEQYF
TGTGCCAGCAGTGAATATTTGGGGCGAAAAGACGAGCAGTACTTC
>TRBV6-1|-|TRBJ2-1|16|-
CASSENSHGRKSRGFF
TGTGCCAGCAGTGAAAATAGCCACGGACGGAAATCCAGGGGGTTCTTC
>TRBV30|-|TRBJ1-1|17|-
CAWSVRVIQGVMAEAFF
TGTGCCTGGAGTGTACGGGTTATACAGGGAGTGATGGCTGAAGCTTTCTTT